This T cell receptor (beta chain) was retrieved from a study of breast tumors, draining lymph nodes, adjacent tissues. General study points: Findings are consistent with lymph node origin and intratumoral expansion of most tumor T cells. Tumor T cell lymph node origin was a supported hypothesis, not proven. Luminal-like breast cancer showed significantly higher tumor–nontumor repertoire similarity than basal-like.

Axillary draining lymph nodes of breast cancer patients supplied the node samples. This clonotype was counted many times. Its antigen is currently unknown. CDR3 length equals 15 residues. CDR1 is KGHDR, CDR2 SFDVKD, per germline. The J segment lost 4 bases and the V segment lost 4 bases, leaving 5 bases of the junction unmatched. TCRdb independently ran MiXCR on the multiplex PCR reads; one entry per CDR3 protein. Of 170,000 or so distinct CDR3 sequences listed, roughly 30% are singletons. Sequenced material: axillary lymph node tissue. The chain is built from TRBV24-1 and TRBJ2-2; TRBD1 aligns across 7 bases. The receptor was isolated from a female donor with breast cancer. Some clones in this sample may be carry-over from other donors' samples. The CDR3 DNA follows: TGTGCCACCAGTGAATCAGGGGGAGTCACCGGGGAGCTGTTTTTT. The encoded protein is CATSESGGVTGELFF.